This note documents a single T cell receptor beta chain sequence. Trimming took 1 base from V and 1 from J; bases not matched to a gene: 7. The CDR3 loop spans 17 amino acids. The germline gives CDR1 LGHNA, CDR2 YNFKEQ. The data originate from a study of cytomegalovirus exposure and HLA in healthy donors. 60 Vbeta and 13 Jbeta primers were used in PCR. Sequenced by immunoSEQ multiplex PCR; TCRdb stores in-frame clones only, minus some. The sample carries some 110,000 clones, 75% to 85% recorded once. The TCR sequence derives from a man younger than 45 in good health and CMV-seronegative. The J gene is TRBJ2-3, the V gene TRBV4-2; 8 bases map to TRBD2. The sample was PBMCs. The CDR3 nucleotides are TGTGCCAGCAGCCAAGCGGGAGGGCCCGAGGGCACAGATACGCAGTATTTT. Its protein product is CASSQAGGPEGTDTQYF.